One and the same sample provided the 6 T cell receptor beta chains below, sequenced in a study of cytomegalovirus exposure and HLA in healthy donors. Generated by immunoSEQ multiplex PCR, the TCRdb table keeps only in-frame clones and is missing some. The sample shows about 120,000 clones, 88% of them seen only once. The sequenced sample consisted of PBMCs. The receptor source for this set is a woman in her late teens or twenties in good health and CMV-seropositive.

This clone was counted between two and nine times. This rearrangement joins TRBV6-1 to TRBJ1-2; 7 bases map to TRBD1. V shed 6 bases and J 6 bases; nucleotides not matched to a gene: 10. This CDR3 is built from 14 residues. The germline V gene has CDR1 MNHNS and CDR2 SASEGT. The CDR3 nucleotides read TGTGCCAGCAGCCTACTACAGGGGCTGGATGGCTACACCTTC. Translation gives CASSLLQGLDGYTF.

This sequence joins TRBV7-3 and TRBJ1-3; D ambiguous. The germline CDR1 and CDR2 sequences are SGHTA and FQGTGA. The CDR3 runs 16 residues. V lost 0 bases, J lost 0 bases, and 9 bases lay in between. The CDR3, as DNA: TGTGCCAGCAGCTTAACACCCAAGAGCTCTGGAAACACCATATATTTT. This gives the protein CASSLTPKSSGNTIYF.

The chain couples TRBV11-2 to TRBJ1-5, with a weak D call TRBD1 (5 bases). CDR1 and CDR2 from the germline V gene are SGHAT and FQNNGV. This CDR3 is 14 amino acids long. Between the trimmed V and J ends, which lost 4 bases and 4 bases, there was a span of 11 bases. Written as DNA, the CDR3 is TGTGCCAGCAGCTCGGGGGGTAGTAATCAGCCCCAGCATTTT. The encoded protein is CASSSGGSNQPQHF. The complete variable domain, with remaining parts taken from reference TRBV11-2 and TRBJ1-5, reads EAGVAQSPRYKIIEKRQSVAFWCNPISGHATLYWYQQILGQGPKLLIQFQNNGVVDDSQLPKDRFSAERLKGVDSTLKIQPAKLEDSAVYLCASSSGGSNQPQHFGDGTRLSIL.

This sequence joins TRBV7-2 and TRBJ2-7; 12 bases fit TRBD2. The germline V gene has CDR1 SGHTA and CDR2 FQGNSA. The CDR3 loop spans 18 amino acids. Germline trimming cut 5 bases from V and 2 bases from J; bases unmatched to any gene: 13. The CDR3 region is CASSLKGFRTSGAYEQYF. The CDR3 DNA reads TGTGCCAGCAGCCTAAAGGGGTTTCGGACTAGCGGGGCCTACGAGCAGTACTTC.

CDR3 bases: TGTGCCAGCAGCTTCGGACTAGCGGACACCGGGGAGCTGTTTTTT. It encodes CASSFGLADTGELFF. The V call is TRBV5-6, the J call TRBJ2-2; the match to TRBD2 covers 10 bases. This CDR3 is 15 amino acids long. The germline V gene has CDR1 SGHDT and CDR2 YYEEEE. V was clipped by 2 bases and J by 3 bases; unmatched bases: 1. Using reference TRBV5-6 and TRBJ2-2 for the parts outside the CDR3, the full variable domain is DAGVTQSPTHLIKTRGQQVTLRCSPKSGHDTVSWYQQALGQGPQFIFQYYEEEERQRGNFPDRFSGHQFPNYSSELNVNALLLGDSALYLCASSFGLADTGELFFGEGSRLTVL.

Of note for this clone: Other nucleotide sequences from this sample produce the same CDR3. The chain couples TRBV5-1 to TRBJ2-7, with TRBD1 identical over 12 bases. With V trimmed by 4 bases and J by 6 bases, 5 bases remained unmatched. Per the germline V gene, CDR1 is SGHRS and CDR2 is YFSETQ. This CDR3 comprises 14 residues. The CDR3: CASSRGQGAGEQYF. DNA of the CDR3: TGCGCCAGCAGCCGGGGACAGGGGGCCGGCGAGCAGTACTTC.